Below are 25 T cell receptor beta chains sequenced from a single sample in a study of cytomegalovirus exposure and HLA in healthy donors. Researchers ran the PCR with 60 Vbeta and 13 Jbeta primers. Only in-frame clones appear in the TCRdb table, and some are missing; sequencing was by immunoSEQ multiplex PCR. The sample lists 95,000 to 150,000 clones, around three quarters occurring once. The specimen was PBMCs. These receptor sequences come from a woman between 40 and 50 years old in good health and CMV-seropositive.

The chain couples TRBV19 to TRBJ1-1; TRBD1 matches 9 bases. The CDR3 has 17 residues. The V gene's germline CDR1 is LNHDA and CDR2 SQIVND (reference sequence). The J segment lost 3 bases and the V segment lost 4 bases, leaving 12 bases of the junction unmatched. CDR3 nucleotides: TGTGCCAGTAGTACTCTCCGGGACAGGGCCCCGTACACTGAAGCTTTCTTT. Translating it yields CASSTLRDRAPYTEAFF.

The CDR3 DNA follows: TGTGCCAGCATGAGTCAGGGTGAAGCTTTCTTT. It specifies CASMSQGEAFF. This chain joins TRBV2 and TRBJ1-1; D is possibly TRBD1 (5 bases). Trimming cost V 7 bases and J 7 bases, with 10 bases left between them. The CDR3 extends over 11 amino acids. Germline V gene data show CDR1 as SNHLY and CDR2 as FYNNEI.

This chain joins TRBV5-6 and TRBJ2-3; no clear D. From germline, CDR1 is SGHDT and CDR2 YYEEEE. The CDR3 covers 16 residues. Between the trimmed V and J ends, which lost 1 base and 2 bases, there was a span of 14 bases. The DNA of the CDR3 is TGTGCCAGCAGCTTGAGGCCAGCGTCCGACACAGATACGCAGTATTTT. Translated, it gives CASSLRPASDTDTQYF.

The chain carries TRBV9 and TRBJ2-1; TRBD2 aligns across 7 bases. V trimming: 0 bases; J trimming: 1 base; junction bases outside the gene matches: 1. The CDR3 has 15 residues. Germline V gene lookup returns CDR1 SGDLS and CDR2 YYNGEE. CDR3 sequence (DNA): TGTGCCAGCAGCGTAGACGGGAGGTCCTACAATGAGCAGTTCTTC. Amino acid sequence: CASSVDGRSYNEQFF.

The chain couples TRBV9 to TRBJ2-7; 7 bases are shared with TRBD2. Germline V gene lookup returns CDR1 SGDLS and CDR2 YYNGEE. There are 15 residues in the CDR3. The V gene end was trimmed by 3 bases and the J gene end by 1 base; junction bases not matched to a gene: 7. CDR3 nucleotides: TGTGCCAGCAGCGAGGGAGGGACCCTGTCCTACGAGCAGTACTTC. Protein sequence: CASSEGGTLSYEQYF.

The chain carries TRBV18 and TRBJ1-2; possible D gene TRBD1, 6 bases. Germline CDR1 is KGHSH and CDR2 is LQKENI. Trimming took 2 bases from V and 8 from J, leaving 15 bases between them. The CDR3 extends over 14 amino acids. This CDR3 is CASSPTRAGEGYTF. DNA of the CDR3: TGTGCCAGCTCACCAACACGGGCAGGGGAGGGCTACACCTTC. Together with reference TRBV18 and TRBJ1-2, the CDR3 gives the full variable domain: NAGVMQNPRHLVRRRGQEARLRCSPMKGHSHVYWYRQLPEEGLKFMVYLQKENIIDESGMPKERFSAEFPKEGPSILRIQQVVRGDSAAYFCASSPTRAGEGYTFGSGTRLTVV.

The V gene is TRBV6-1, the J gene TRBJ2-7, with 9 bases that match TRBD1. CDR1 and CDR2 from the germline V gene are MNHNS and SASEGT. Losses at the gene ends were 6 bases for V and 3 bases for J; bases not matched to a gene: 6. CDR3 length: 14 residues. DNA of the CDR3: TGTGCCAGCAGGCCGGGACAGGGAATCTACGAGCAGTACTTC. This codes for CASRPGQGIYEQYF.

The V call is TRBV5-1, the J call TRBJ1-4; TRBD1 is a possible D gene (5 bases). Germline loops: CDR1 SGHRS, CDR2 YFSETQ. Trimming took 0 bases from V and 8 from J, leaving 11 bases between them. This CDR3 has 14 residues. The CDR3 is CASSLEGFREKLFF. The CDR3 bases are TGCGCCAGCAGCTTGGAGGGGTTTAGAGAAAAACTGTTTTTT.

This clone was observed a handful of times. CDR3 residues: CASRLSGLGDNEQFF. DNA for the CDR3: TGTGCCAGCAGACTAAGCGGGCTTGGGGACAATGAGCAGTTCTTC. The chain couples TRBV6-4 to TRBJ2-1; D possibly corresponds to TRBD2 (6 bases). V dropped 6 bases and J dropped 5 bases, with 17 bases sitting between them. The CDR3 contains 15 residues. CDR1 is MRHNA and CDR2 is SNTAGT in the germline V gene.

The rearrangement links TRBV11-2 to TRBJ2-5; 12 bases fit TRBD2. After removal of 2 bases from V and 11 bases from J, the junction contained 6 bases not matched to a gene. The CDR3 has 14 residues. Germline CDR1 SGHAT, CDR2 FQNNGV. In DNA, the CDR3 is TGTGCCAGCAGCTTACGGACTAGCGGGACGGAGCAGTACTTC. This gives the protein CASSLRTSGTEQYF.

Remarks on this clone: The same CDR3 can be traced to other DNA sequences in this sample. J is TRBJ1-6 and V is TRBV6-4; 7 bases line up with TRBD1. Germline trimming cut 6 bases from V and 6 bases from J; bases unmatched to any gene: 11. CDR1 MRHNA and CDR2 SNTAGT come from the germline V gene. The CDR3 covers 16 residues. CDR3 in amino acids: CASSPNRGGGNSPLHF. The CDR3 DNA reads as TGTGCCAGCAGCCCTAACAGGGGAGGAGGTAATTCACCCCTCCACTTT.

This clone came up once. The chain couples TRBV18 to TRBJ2-5; TRBD2 aligns across 8 bases. Germline values: CDR1 KGHSH, CDR2 LQKENI. Losses at the gene ends were 2 bases for V and 5 bases for J; bases not matched to a gene: 4. The CDR3 extends over 14 amino acids. The CDR3: CASSPAAGDETQYF. In DNA form, the CDR3 reads TGTGCCAGCTCACCAGCAGCGGGAGACGAGACCCAGTACTTC.

This clone was seen only a few times. The chain joins TRBV27 to TRBJ2-1; 8 bases agree with TRBD2. This CDR3 is 14 amino acids long. V trimming: 3 bases; J trimming: 7 bases; junction bases outside the gene matches: 5. CDR1 is MNHEY, CDR2 SMNVEV, per germline (reference sequence). The CDR3 DNA follows: TGTGCCAGCAGTTTGAGCGGGAGAAGTAATGAGCAGTTCTTC. Residues: CASSLSGRSNEQFF.

The CDR3 reads CASSPGTSGLLNEQFF. For the CDR3, the DNA is TGTGCCAGCTCACCCGGGACTAGCGGACTTTTGAATGAGCAGTTCTTC. The J gene is TRBJ2-1, the V gene TRBV18, with 11 bases matching TRBD2. The trim removed 3 bases at V and 7 bases at J, leaving 8 bases unmatched. This CDR3 region has 16 residues. From germline, CDR1 is KGHSH and CDR2 LQKENI.

V gene TRBV7-9 combines with J gene TRBJ2-1, with TRBD2 matching 8 bases. The trim removed 1 base at V and 3 bases at J, leaving 5 bases unmatched. Germline loops: CDR1 SEHNR, CDR2 FQNEAQ (reference sequence). This CDR3 has 16 amino acids. The CDR3 loop reads CASSLGAGALYNEQFF. The CDR3 bases are TGTGCCAGCAGCTTAGGAGCGGGAGCCCTCTACAATGAGCAGTTCTTC.

The chain employs TRBV5-1 and TRBJ2-7; possibly TRBD2 for D (6 bases). The CDR3 consists of 14 residues. CDR1 is SGHRS, CDR2 YFSETQ, per germline. Trimming took off 0 bases at V and 6 bases at J, with 13 bases between the two ends. CDR3 loop: CASSLGQWGGEQYF. CDR3 nucleotide sequence: TGCGCCAGCAGCTTGGGACAGTGGGGAGGCGAGCAGTACTTC.

This clone was seen a single time. This chain connects TRBV15 to TRBJ2-7, with 9 bases aligning to TRBD1. V shed 0 bases and J 2 bases; nucleotides not matched to a gene: 2. The V gene's germline CDR1 is LNHNV and CDR2 YYDKDF (reference sequence). The CDR3 spans 15 residues. CDR3 residues: CATSRDRTGAYEQYF. In DNA, the CDR3 is TGTGCCACCAGCAGAGATAGGACAGGGGCCTACGAGCAGTACTTC.

The rearrangement joins TRBV4-1 to TRBJ1-4, with 9 bases lining up with TRBD1. Germline-derived CDR1 and CDR2 are MGHRA and YSYEKL. V was pared by 4 bases and J by 2 bases, with 2 bases of the junction left unmatched. The CDR3 sequence is 15 residues long. The CDR3 reads CASSPTGGTNEKLFF. The CDR3 coding sequence is TGCGCCAGCAGCCCGACAGGGGGGACTAATGAAAAACTGTTTTTT.

The rearrangement links TRBV6-5 to TRBJ2-7, with 8 bases matching TRBD1. This CDR3 is 14 amino acids long. From germline, CDR1 is MNHEY and CDR2 SVGAGI. The trim removed 6 bases at V and 0 bases at J, leaving 4 bases unmatched. The CDR3 DNA is TGTGCCAGCAGACGACAGGGGAGCTCCTACGAGCAGTACTTC. It specifies CASRRQGSSYEQYF.

The V and J genes are TRBV11-3 and TRBJ2-5; D is possibly TRBD2 (5 bases). The CDR3 is made up of 16 amino acids. Germline V gives CDR1 SGHNT, CDR2 YENEEA. Trimming took off 1 base at V and 5 bases at J, with 17 bases between the two ends. CDR3 in DNA: TGTGCCAGCAGCTTAGGAACAGCGGCGAGGGAGGAGACCCAGTACTTC. Encoded protein: CASSLGTAAREETQYF.

Worth noting for this clone: This sample includes further DNA sequences coding for the same CDR3. The CDR3 loop is CASSSGGNSPLHF. The CDR3 DNA follows: TGTGCCAGCAGCTCCGGGGGTAATTCACCCCTCCACTTT. The V call is TRBV7-3, the J call TRBJ1-6, with D tentatively TRBD1 (5 bases). Deletions cut 4 bases from V and 6 bases from J, with 7 bases between. The CDR3 length is 13 residues. Per the germline V gene, CDR1 is SGHTA and CDR2 is FQGTGA.

The V gene is TRBV7-2, the J gene TRBJ1-5; D perhaps matches TRBD1 (5 bases). This CDR3 spans 14 amino acids. Germline assignment: CDR1 SGHTA and CDR2 FQGNSA. With 5 bases removed from V and 8 bases from J, the gap between germline ends came to 16 bases. CDR3 coding DNA: TGTGCCAGCAGCCAAAACGGGGGGTTTAAGCCCCAGCATTTT. Protein product: CASSQNGGFKPQHF.

The chain joins TRBV5-6 to TRBJ2-1; maybe TRBD2 (5 bases). The CDR3 is made up of 13 amino acids. CDR1 is SGHDT, CDR2 YYEEEE, per germline. Trimming took off 4 bases at V and 4 bases at J, with 9 bases between the two ends. For the CDR3, the DNA is TGTGCCAGCAGCCCGCGGGTTTACAATGAGCAGTTCTTC. This encodes CASSPRVYNEQFF.

The chain joins TRBV28 to TRBJ1-4, with D possibly matching TRBD1 (5 bases). The ends were cut back, 8 bases at V and 8 bases at J, with 21 bases in the middle. The germline gives CDR1 MDHEN, CDR2 SYDVKM. The CDR3 totals 15 residues. CDR3 sequence reads: CASAYRDYLHEKLFF. CDR3 in DNA: TGTGCCAGCGCCTACCGGGACTATCTGCACGAAAAACTGTTTTTT.

This clone was counted only a few times. The chain couples TRBV7-3 to TRBJ2-1; 13 positions agree with TRBD2. Losses at the gene ends were 2 bases for V and 6 bases for J; bases not matched to a gene: 1. The CDR3 is 15 amino acids. From germline, CDR1 is SGHTA and CDR2 FQGTGA. CDR3 sequence (DNA): TGTGCCAGCAGCTTAGGACTAGCGGGAGTCAATGAGCAGTTCTTC. Protein: CASSLGLAGVNEQFF.